One sample yielded the 13 T cell receptor beta chains listed below, sequenced in a study of blood T cell repertoires in COVID-19. Using immunoSEQ multiplex PCR, the repertoire was profiled, and TCRdb retains in-frame clones only, with some absent. The data contain about 330,000 clones, roughly 88% of them singletons. Sequenced: PBMCs or T cells enriched from blood (not recorded which). The receptors were gathered from a man aged 25 to 40 who had recovered from COVID-19.

The J gene is TRBJ1-1, the V gene TRBV9; possibly TRBD1 for D (6 bases). This CDR3 is 15 amino acids long. Trimming shortened V by 3 bases and J by 1 base, and 13 bases separated the two germline ends. CDR1 is SGDLS and CDR2 is YYNGEE in the germline V gene. DNA of the CDR3: TGTGCCAGCAGCGGCCCAGGGGCGGGGAACACTGAAGCTTTCTTT. This sequence encodes CASSGPGAGNTEAFF.

V and J are TRBV6-1 and TRBJ1-1; D call uncertain. The CDR3 has 13 residues. Germline lookup yields CDR1 MNHNS and CDR2 SASEGT. Between the trimmed V and J ends, which lost 2 bases and 4 bases, there was a span of 8 bases. The CDR3 spells CASSEWRVTEAFF. The CDR3 nucleotides read TGTGCCAGCAGTGAATGGAGGGTCACTGAAGCTTTCTTT.

The chain combines TRBV7-9 with TRBJ1-2; weak D call: TRBD1 (6 bases). Germline loops: CDR1 SEHNR, CDR2 FQNEAQ (reference sequence). The ends were cut back, 7 bases at V and 4 bases at J, with 13 bases in the middle. The length of the CDR3 is 13 residues. CDR3 sequence reads: CASTQQGSYGYTF. In DNA, the CDR3 is TGTGCCAGCACCCAACAGGGCTCCTATGGCTACACCTTC.

The CDR3 sequence: CASSISQGARGYTF. CDR3 nucleotide sequence: TGTGCCAGTAGTATTAGTCAGGGGGCGCGTGGCTACACCTTC. This rearrangement joins TRBV19 to TRBJ1-2; 8 positions match TRBD1. This CDR3 has 14 residues. The J segment lost 7 bases and the V segment lost 3 bases, leaving 7 bases of the junction unmatched. Germline V gives CDR1 LNHDA, CDR2 SQIVND (reference sequence).

The gene calls are TRBV2 and TRBJ2-1, with 9 bases that match TRBD2. V dropped 5 bases and J dropped 3; count of bases not matched to a gene: 8. The length of the CDR3 is 16 residues. From germline, CDR1 is SNHLY and CDR2 FYNNEI. The CDR3 sequence: CASSISLAGRYNEQFF. The CDR3 DNA is TGTGCCAGCAGTATTAGCCTAGCGGGGCGCTACAATGAGCAGTTCTTC.

This CDR3 is CASSLGPGGYEQYF. The CDR3 DNA is TGCGCCAGCAGCTTGGGTCCAGGGGGCTACGAGCAGTACTTC. J is TRBJ2-7 and V is TRBV5-1, with TRBD1 identical over 7 bases. Trimming took 0 bases from V and 3 from J; bases not matched to a gene: 3. The germline gives CDR1 SGHRS, CDR2 YFSETQ. This CDR3 is 14 amino acids long.

This chain connects TRBV19 to TRBJ1-1, with D possibly TRBD1 on 5 matching bases. The CDR3 has 14 amino acids. Germline V gene sequence: CDR1 LNHDA, CDR2 SQIVND (reference sequence). V was shortened by 5 bases and J by 3 bases, with 13 bases between the two germline ends. The CDR3 coding sequence is TGTGCCAGTAGTCCTGCGACAGACTACACTGAAGCTTTCTTT. This codes for CASSPATDYTEAFF.

The chain has TRBV7-9 and TRBJ1-2; TRBD1 is a possible D gene (6 bases). The CDR3 runs 13 residues. Germline loops: CDR1 SEHNR, CDR2 FQNEAQ (reference sequence). Trimming took 5 bases from V and 8 from J, leaving 15 bases between them. The CDR3 nucleotides are TGTGCCAGCAGCCGGGGGGCACCTGGGGGCTACACCTTC. This translates into CASSRGAPGGYTF. Full variable domain (rest looked up from reference TRBV7-9 and TRBJ1-2): DTGVSQNPRHKITKRGQNVTFRCDPISEHNRLYWYRQTLGQGPEFLTYFQNEAQLEKSRLLSDRFSAERPKGSFSTLEIQRTEQGDSAMYLCASSRGAPGGYTFGSGTRLTVV.

This clone was found once. The chain is built from TRBV6-1 and TRBJ2-7; D is ambiguous. The CDR3 contains 12 residues. Germline CDR1 is MNHNS and CDR2 is SASEGT. The germline V and J ends were trimmed by 3 bases and 2 bases, with 5 bases remaining between them. The CDR3 coding sequence is TGTGCCAGCAGTGATGGGCCCTACGAGCAGTACTTC. Protein sequence: CASSDGPYEQYF.

The chain recombines TRBV7-9 with TRBJ2-2; D gene ambiguous. Germline values: CDR1 SEHNR, CDR2 FQNEAQ (reference sequence). The CDR3 totals 16 residues. Trimming left V 2 bases short and J 6 bases short, with 16 bases between. The CDR3 region has the DNA TGTGCCAGCAGCTTACCCGCCGGCCGAGGATCCGGGGAGCTGTTTTTT. It encodes CASSLPAGRGSGELFF.

This clone was counted a few times. The rearrangement uses TRBV2 and TRBJ1-5; the D gene is possibly TRBD1 (6 bases). V was trimmed by 4 bases and J by 0 bases, leaving 10 bases between them. CDR3 length equals 15 residues. Germline values: CDR1 SNHLY, CDR2 FYNNEI. For the CDR3, the DNA is TGTGCCAGCAGTGGCCAGACAGGTAGCAATCAGCCCCAGCATTTT. Translation gives CASSGQTGSNQPQHF.

The V gene is TRBV19, the J gene TRBJ2-3, with D unresolved. Trimming stripped 1 base from V and 4 bases from J, with 9 bases between. This CDR3 region has 14 residues. Germline V CDR1 and CDR2: LNHDA, SQIVND (reference sequence). The CDR3 bases are TGTGCCAGTAGTATAGGTTACAGCCCAGATACGCAGTATTTT. Its protein is CASSIGYSPDTQYF.

The gene calls are TRBV5-4 and TRBJ2-7; 11 bases map to TRBD1. Germline lookup yields CDR1 SGHNT and CDR2 YYREEE (reference sequence). The J segment lost 2 bases and the V segment lost 1 base, leaving 5 bases of the junction unmatched. There are 16 residues in the CDR3. The CDR3 spells CASSLYPGQGAYEQYF. CDR3 in DNA: TGTGCCAGCAGCTTGTACCCGGGACAGGGGGCCTACGAGCAGTACTTC.